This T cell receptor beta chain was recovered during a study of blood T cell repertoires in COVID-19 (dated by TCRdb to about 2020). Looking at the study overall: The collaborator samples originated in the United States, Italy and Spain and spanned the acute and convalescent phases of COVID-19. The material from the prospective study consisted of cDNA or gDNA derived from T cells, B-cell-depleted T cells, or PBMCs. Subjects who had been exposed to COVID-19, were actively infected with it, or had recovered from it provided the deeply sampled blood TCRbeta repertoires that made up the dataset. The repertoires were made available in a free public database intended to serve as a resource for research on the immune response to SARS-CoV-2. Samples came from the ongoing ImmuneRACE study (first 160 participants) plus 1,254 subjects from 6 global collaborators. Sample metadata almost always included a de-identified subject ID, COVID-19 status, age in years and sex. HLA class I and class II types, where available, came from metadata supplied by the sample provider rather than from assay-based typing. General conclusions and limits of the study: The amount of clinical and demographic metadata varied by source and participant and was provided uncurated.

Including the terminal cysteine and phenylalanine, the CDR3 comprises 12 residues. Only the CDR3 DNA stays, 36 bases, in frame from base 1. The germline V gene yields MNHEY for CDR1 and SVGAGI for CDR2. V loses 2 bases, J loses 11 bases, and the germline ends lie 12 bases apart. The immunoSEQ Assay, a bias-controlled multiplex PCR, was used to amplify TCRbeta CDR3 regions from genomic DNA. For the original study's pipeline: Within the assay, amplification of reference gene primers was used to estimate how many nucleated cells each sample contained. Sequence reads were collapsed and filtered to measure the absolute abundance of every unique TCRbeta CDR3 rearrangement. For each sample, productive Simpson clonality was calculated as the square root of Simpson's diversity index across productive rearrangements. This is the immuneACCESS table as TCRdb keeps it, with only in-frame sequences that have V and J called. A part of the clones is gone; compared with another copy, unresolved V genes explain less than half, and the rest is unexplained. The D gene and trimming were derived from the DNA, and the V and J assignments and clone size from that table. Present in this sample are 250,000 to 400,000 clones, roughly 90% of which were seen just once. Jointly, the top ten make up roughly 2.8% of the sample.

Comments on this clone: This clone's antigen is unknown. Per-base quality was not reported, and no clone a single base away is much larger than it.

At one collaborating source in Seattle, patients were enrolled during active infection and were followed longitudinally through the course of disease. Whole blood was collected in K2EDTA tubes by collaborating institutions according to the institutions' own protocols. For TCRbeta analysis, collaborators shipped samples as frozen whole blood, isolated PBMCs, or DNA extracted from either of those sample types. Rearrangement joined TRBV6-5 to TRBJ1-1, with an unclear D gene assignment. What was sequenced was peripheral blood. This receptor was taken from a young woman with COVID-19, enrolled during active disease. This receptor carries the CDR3 CASSYEGTSAFF. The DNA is TGTGCCAGCAGTTACGAGGGCACGAGCGCTTTCTTT.